The T cell receptor beta chain described here comes from a study of blood T cell repertoires in COVID-19. TCRdb keeps only in-frame clones here, not all; method: immunoSEQ multiplex PCR. The sample shows around 200,000 clones, 75% to 90% of them seen only once. Germline assignment: CDR1 MNHEY and CDR2 SVGAGI. CDR3 length: 15 residues. With 4 bases removed from V and 3 bases from J, the gap between germline ends came to 15 bases. The chain uses TRBV6-5 and TRBJ1-2; D not certain. Sequenced sample: PBMCs or T cells enriched from blood (not recorded which). The clonotype originates from a man in his forties who had recovered from COVID-19. CDR3 nucleotides: TGTGCCAGCAGTTCCCTCGGGATCCCTCACTATGGCTACACCTTC. It specifies CASSSLGIPHYGYTF.